What follows are 18 T cell receptor beta chains derived from one specimen sequenced in a study of cytomegalovirus exposure and HLA in healthy donors. Vbeta (60) and Jbeta (13) primers were used in the PCR. TCRdb keeps only in-frame clones here, not all; method: immunoSEQ multiplex PCR. There are 150,000 to 200,000 clones in the sample; under 70% occur only once, and roughly 10% lies in the top ten. The sequenced material came from PBMCs. The source of these receptors is a man aged 30 to 45 in good health and CMV-seropositive.

This chain uses TRBV18 with TRBJ1-1; 9 nucleotides line up with TRBD1. Germline lookup yields CDR1 KGHSH and CDR2 LQKENI. The length of the CDR3 is 16 residues. Trimming took 1 base from V and 5 from J; bases not matched to a gene: 8. The CDR3 loop is CASSPRLGQGGTEAFF. The CDR3 DNA follows: TGTGCCAGCTCACCACGATTGGGACAGGGAGGGACTGAAGCTTTCTTT.

The J gene is TRBJ1-2, the V gene TRBV30; 7 positions match TRBD1. The CDR3 runs 13 residues. Germline V lookup: CDR1 GTSNPN, CDR2 SVGIG (reference sequence). Losses at the gene ends were 4 bases for V and 4 bases for J; bases not matched to a gene: 6. DNA for the CDR3: TGTGCCTGGAACCCAGGGACAGTCTATGGCTACACCTTC. Its translation: CAWNPGTVYGYTF.

The rearrangement uses TRBV27 and TRBJ2-7, with 7 bases identical to TRBD1. Looked up from germline, CDR1 is MNHEY and CDR2 is SMNVEV (reference sequence). The CDR3 is made up of 14 amino acids. J lost 5 bases, V lost 4 bases, and 8 bases had no gene match. The CDR3 spells CASSSTGILNEQYF. CDR3 DNA sequence: TGTGCCAGCAGTTCGACAGGGATATTAAACGAGCAGTACTTC.

CDR3 sequence: CASSIGLAAPYEQYF. CDR3 bases: TGTGCCAGTAGTATAGGTCTAGCGGCACCCTACGAGCAGTACTTC. This sequence joins TRBV19 and TRBJ2-7; TRBD2 agrees at 7 bases. Germline-derived CDR1 and CDR2 are LNHDA and SQIVND (reference sequence). The J segment lost 2 bases and the V segment lost 1 base, leaving 5 bases of the junction unmatched. The CDR3 is 15 residues long.

The V and J genes are TRBV4-1 and TRBJ2-7; D possibly corresponds to TRBD2 (6 bases). Germline V gives CDR1 MGHRA, CDR2 YSYEKL. V shed 0 bases and J shed 2 bases, with 11 bases lying between them. The CDR3 spans 15 residues. The CDR3 loop reads CASSQDPAGTYEQYF. The CDR3 DNA reads TGCGCCAGCAGCCAAGATCCAGCGGGTACCTACGAGCAGTACTTC.

This clone is a singleton in its sample. V and J are TRBV9 and TRBJ2-1; TRBD2 matches at 16 bases. Germline V lookup: CDR1 SGDLS, CDR2 YYNGEE. CDR3 length equals 17 residues. V shed 3 bases, J shed 6 bases, and the junction held 6 bases outside the gene matches. CDR3 region: CASSGGLAGGTVNEQFF. The CDR3 nucleotides read TGTGCCAGCAGCGGGGGACTAGCGGGAGGGACAGTCAATGAGCAGTTCTTC.

The chain links TRBV19 to TRBJ2-1, with 12 bases that match TRBD2. The CDR3 covers 16 residues. From germline, CDR1 is LNHDA and CDR2 SQIVND (reference sequence). V shed 3 bases, J shed 2 bases, and the junction held 2 bases outside the gene matches. The chain's CDR3 is CASSITSGRPYNEQFF. CDR3 DNA sequence: TGTGCCAGTAGTATCACTAGCGGGAGGCCCTACAATGAGCAGTTCTTC.

The chain couples TRBV9 to TRBJ2-5, with D tentatively TRBD1 (6 bases). This CDR3 comprises 17 residues. CDR1 SGDLS and CDR2 YYNGEE come from the germline V gene. V lost 3 bases, J lost 1 base, and 19 bases lay in between. The CDR3 loop is CASSESPSGTTQETQYF. Here the CDR3 DNA reads TGTGCCAGCAGCGAGTCGCCTAGTGGGACAACCCAAGAGACCCAGTACTTC.

The chain uses TRBV11-2 and TRBJ2-1; D gene ambiguous. The CDR3 sequence is 15 residues long. In germline, CDR1 is SGHAT, CDR2 FQNNGV. Between the trimmed V and J ends, which lost 0 bases and 10 bases, there was a span of 16 bases. CDR3 bases: TGTGCCAGCAGCTTAGATTTGAGCGCCTTTGGGGAGCAGTTCTTC. Protein: CASSLDLSAFGEQFF.

Here the CDR3 reads CASSQTVYEQYF. In DNA form, the CDR3 reads TGTGCCAGCAGCCAGACAGTCTACGAGCAGTACTTC. J is TRBJ2-5 and V is TRBV28; tentative D call: TRBD1 (5 bases). Gene TRBJ2-7 matches the end of the DNA better, so the J call may be wrong. The CDR3 has 12 residues. Germline CDR1 and CDR2: MDHEN and SYDVKM.

The CDR3 loop is CASSSRLAGGLAKNIQYF. Here the CDR3 DNA reads TGTGCCAGCAGCTCTCGACTAGCGGGAGGACTAGCCAAAAACATTCAGTACTTC. The chain uses TRBV21-1 and TRBJ2-4; TRBD2, the table's D call, lacks a check against the DNA. TRBV21-1 is recorded as a pseudogene. CDR3 length equals 18 residues.

CDR3 nucleotide sequence: TGTGCCAGCAGCTTGGCCGGACTAGGCCAAGAGACCCAGTACTTC. It specifies CASSLAGLGQETQYF. V usage is TRBV11-1 and J usage is TRBJ2-5, with 7 bases fitting TRBD2. The V gene's germline CDR1 is SGHAT and CDR2 FQDESV (reference sequence). The CDR3 totals 15 residues. The J segment lost 1 base and the V segment lost 3 bases, leaving 5 bases of the junction unmatched.

This chain links TRBV7-6 with TRBJ1-2; 8 bases map to TRBD1. This CDR3 spans 15 amino acids. Germline V lookup: CDR1 SGHVS, CDR2 FNYEAQ. V was pared by 4 bases and J by 6 bases, with 10 bases of the junction left unmatched. CDR3 nucleotides: TGTGCCAGCAGCTCCATATACCAGGGGGCGGATGGCTACACCTTC. Translated: CASSSIYQGADGYTF.

This clone was counted between two and nine times. Other DNA sequences of this sample code for an identical CDR3. The chain combines TRBV29-1 with TRBJ1-1; TRBD1 is a possible D gene (5 bases). This CDR3 has 11 residues. V was pared by 4 bases and J by 5 bases, with 8 bases between. CDR1 is SQVTM and CDR2 is ANQGSEA in the germline V gene. CDR3 DNA: TGCAGCGTTGTGGGGGGTACTGAAGCTTTCTTT. Protein product: CSVVGGTEAFF.

This clone was counted a few times. The chain couples TRBV6-1 to TRBJ2-1; 7 positions match TRBD2. Germline trimming cut 6 bases from V and 0 bases from J; bases unmatched to any gene: 5. The germline CDR1 and CDR2 sequences are MNHNS and SASEGT. The CDR3 is 15 amino acids. The CDR3 sequence: CASRSSGTSYNEQFF. CDR3 coding DNA: TGTGCCAGCAGGTCAAGCGGGACCTCCTACAATGAGCAGTTCTTC.

The genes are TRBV6-1 and TRBJ1-3; D not resolved. Trimming shortened V by 1 base and J by 0 bases, and 4 bases separated the two germline ends. In germline, CDR1 is MNHNS, CDR2 SASEGT. This CDR3 is built from 14 residues. CDR3 in amino acids: CASSEDSSGNTIYF. CDR3 nucleotide sequence: TGTGCCAGCAGTGAAGACAGCTCTGGAAACACCATATATTTT.

In its sample, this clone was seen a few times. The rearrangement uses TRBV5-4 and TRBJ1-4; tentative D call: TRBD1 (6 bases). Trimming shortened V by 2 bases and J by 2 bases, and 10 bases separated the two germline ends. This CDR3 contains 15 residues. Germline V gene lookup returns CDR1 SGHNT and CDR2 YYREEE (reference sequence). The CDR3 here is CASSFTGRTNEKLFF. DNA for the CDR3: TGTGCCAGCAGCTTCACAGGGCGTACTAATGAAAAACTGTTTTTT.

The V gene is TRBV29-1, the J gene TRBJ2-6, with 8 nucleotides matching TRBD1. This CDR3 comprises 14 residues. Germline trimming cut 6 bases from V and 4 bases from J; bases unmatched to any gene: 5. Germline loops: CDR1 SQVTM, CDR2 ANQGSEA. CDR3 residues: CSVMTGAGANVLTF. DNA for the CDR3: TGCAGCGTGATGACAGGGGCAGGGGCCAACGTCCTGACTTTC. Combining the CDR3 with reference TRBV29-1 and TRBJ2-6 gives the whole variable domain SAVISQKPSRDICQRGTSLTIQCQVDSQVTMMFWYRQQPGQSLTLIATANQGSEATYESGFVIDKFPISRPNLTFSTLTVSNMSPEDSSIYLCSVMTGAGANVLTFGAGSRLTVL.